These T cell receptor beta chains were read from a single sample in a study of blood T cell repertoires in COVID-19. Only in-frame clones appear in the TCRdb table, and some are missing; sequencing was by immunoSEQ multiplex PCR. The table records 100,000 to 150,000 clones, approximately 80% of them present only once. What was sequenced was peripheral blood. The receptors here all came from a human donor in a cohort sampled during active COVID-19. The CDR3 runs from the conserved cysteine through the conserved F or W. A D gene is named only where the DNA matches it firmly. Only part of the rows carry a size: once, few, many, or a class if the clone is expanded.

clone size,J gene,V gene,D gene,CDR3 DNA,CDR3 protein
once,TRBJ2-1,TRBV28,NA,TGTGCCAGCAGTTCGCCGAACCTTCGAGGCTACAATGAGCAGTTCTTC,CASSSPNLRGYNEQFF
NA,TRBJ2-3,TRBV19,NA,TGTGCCAGTAGTACAGCGGATGTAGGGGAGGACACAGATACGCAGTATTTT,CASSTADVGEDTDTQYF
NA,TRBJ1-1,TRBV3-1/TRBV3-2,NA,TGTGCCAGCAGCCCCCCAGGGTTGAACACTGAAGCTTTCTTT,CASSPPGLNTEAFF
NA,TRBJ2-7,TRBV2,TRBD1,TGTGCCAGCAGCTATGACCCGGGACAGGGGGACTACGAGCAGTACTTC,CASSYDPGQGDYEQYF
NA,TRBJ2-5,TRBV6-5,TRBD1,TGTGCCAGCAGAACAAAACCGACAGGGGTAGAGACCCAGTACTTC,CASRTKPTGVETQYF
NA,TRBJ1-1,TRBV10-3,TRBD1,TGTGCCATCAGTGGACAGGGTTACACTGAAGCTTTCTTT,CAISGQGYTEAFF
NA,TRBJ1-6,TRBV7-2,NA,TGTGCCAGCAGCGCGCACCTAAGCTCCTATAATTCACCCCTCCACTTT,CASSAHLSSYNSPLHF
once,TRBJ1-4,TRBV14,TRBD1,TGTGCCAGCAGCGCACGCAGGGGGATGGATGAAAAACTGTTTTTT,CASSARRGMDEKLFF
once,TRBJ2-7,TRBV3-1/TRBV3-2,NA,TGTGCCAGCAGCCAAGACGGCGTCGGGAGCTACGAGCAGTACTTC,CASSQDGVGSYEQYF
NA,TRBJ2-5,TRBV6-5,TRBD2,TGTGCCAGCAGCATCGGGAGCGGGGGCAGAGAGACCCAGTACTTC,CASSIGSGGRETQYF
many,TRBJ2-1,TRBV6-2/TRBV6-3,TRBD2,TGTGCCAGCAGTTACTCCGCTAGCGGGGGGGCCGGCGAGCAGTTCTTC,CASSYSASGGAGEQFF
NA,TRBJ2-1,TRBV5-1,TRBD2,TGCGCCAGCAGCGAGCGGGGGAACCATGAGCAGTTCTTC,CASSERGNHEQFF
NA,TRBJ2-5,TRBV2,TRBD1,TGTGCCAGCAGTCCAGGGGGAGAGACCCAGTACTTC,CASSPGGETQYF
NA,TRBJ2-5,TRBV2,NA,TGTGCCAGCAGTGAGGACGGGGGATCCCAGTACTTC,CASSEDGGSQYF
NA,TRBJ1-2,TRBV4-1,TRBD1,TGCGCCAGCAGCCAAGATGGAGGGGGCGCGGAGGCCTATGGCTACACCTTC,CASSQDGGGAEAYGYTF
NA,TRBJ2-1,TRBV2,TRBD1,TGTGCCAGCAGCGCACTGGACAGGGCAAATGAGCAGTTCTTC,CASSALDRANEQFF
NA,TRBJ1-2,TRBV6-5,TRBD1,TGTGCCAGCAGTCTCGGACAGGGGGCCACTGATGACACCTTC,CASSLGQGATDDTF
once,TRBJ2-1,TRBV6-5,TRBD1,TGTGCCAGCAGAATTGAGGAGACAGGGTACAATGAGCAGTTCTTC,CASRIEETGYNEQFF
NA,TRBJ1-2,TRBV5-4,TRBD1,TGTGCCAGCAGCACCAACAGGGGGCGCATCAACTACACCTTC,CASSTNRGRINYTF
NA,TRBJ2-2,TRBV7-2,TRBD1,TGTGCCAGCAGGACAGGGGAGACCGGGGAGCTGTTTTTT,CASRTGETGELFF
few,TRBJ1-5,TRBV19,TRBD1,TGTGCCAGTAGTACAGGGACAGGGGTGGCTCAGCCCCAGCATTTT,CASSTGTGVAQPQHF
few,TRBJ2-2,TRBV19,TRBD2,TGTGCCAGTAGTATAGATCGGGGGGCGAACACCGGGGAGCTGTTTTTT,CASSIDRGANTGELFF
few,TRBJ2-3,TRBV7-9,NA,TGTGCCAGCAGCTTACCTCCAGGGTACACAGATACGCAGTATTTT,CASSLPPGYTDTQYF
few,TRBJ1-4,TRBV7-9,TRBD1,TGTGCCAGCAGCTTACGGACAGGGGGCGAAAAACTGTTTTTT,CASSLRTGGEKLFF
NA,TRBJ1-2,TRBV5-1,TRBD1,TGCGCCAGCAGCTTGGCAGGACAGGGTAGTGGCTACACCTTC,CASSLAGQGSGYTF
NA,TRBJ2-7,TRBV6-1,NA,TGTGCCAGCAGTGGCCAATGGGGGCAGAGACCCTACGAGCAGTACTTC,CASSGQWGQRPYEQYF
NA,TRBJ1-1,TRBV19,TRBD1,TGTGCCAGTAGGACAGGGCCCACTGAAGCTTTCTTT,CASRTGPTEAFF
few,TRBJ2-2,TRBV2,TRBD2,TGTGCCAGCAGTGGACTAGCGGGGGTACGGGAGCTGTTTTTT,CASSGLAGVRELFF
NA,TRBJ2-7,TRBV5-1,TRBD2,TGCGCCAGCAGCTCTTTAGCGGGGACGAGCTCCTACGAGCAGTACTTC,CASSSLAGTSSYEQYF
NA,TRBJ1-4,TRBV3-1/TRBV3-2,TRBD1,TGTGCCAGCAGCGCAGGGGGCGCAACTAATGAAAAACTGTTTTTT,CASSAGGATNEKLFF
few,TRBJ2-3,TRBV6-6,NA,TGTGCCAGCAGTTACTCACGCGGGCCATCAGATACGCAGTATTTT,CASSYSRGPSDTQYF
NA,TRBJ2-5,TRBV5-4,TRBD1,TGTGCCAGCAGCCCCGGGACAGACAAGACCCAGTACTTC,CASSPGTDKTQYF
NA,TRBJ1-5,TRBV5-1,NA,TGCGCCAGCAGCTTGAGCTCAGGGAATCAGCCCCAGCATTTT,CASSLSSGNQPQHF
NA,TRBJ2-6,TRBV7-6,TRBD1,TGTGCCAGCAGCTTACAACGGAGAGGACAGGGGGCTTCTGGGGCCAACGTCCTGACTTTC,CASSLQRRGQGASGANVLTF
NA,TRBJ2-1,TRBV27,TRBD2,TGTGCCAGCAGTTGGACTAGCGGCAATGAGCAGTTCTTC,CASSWTSGNEQFF
NA,TRBJ1-5,TRBV11-2,NA,TGTGCCAGCAGCTTTTCACATACAAATCAGCCCCAGCATTTT,CASSFSHTNQPQHF
NA,TRBJ2-7,TRBV5-1,NA,TGCGCCAGCAAGGTGGGGGCAGGCCGGTCCTACGAGCAGTACTTC,CASKVGAGRSYEQYF
NA,TRBJ1-3,TRBV5-1,TRBD1,TGCGCCAGCAGCTCCGGACAGGGGGTAAACACCATATATTTT,CASSSGQGVNTIYF
NA,TRBJ1-6,TRBV5-1,TRBD1,TGCGCCAGCAGCTCCGCCGGACAGGGAGGCTCACCCCTCCACTTT,CASSSAGQGGSPLHF
NA,TRBJ2-5,TRBV10-1,NA,TGCGCCAGCAGGGCGACAGTCCAAGAGACCCAGTACTTC,CASRATVQETQYF
few,TRBJ2-4,TRBV7-9,TRBD2,TGTGCCAGCAGCTTAGGAGGACTAGCGGGGGGGCTGGCCAAAAACATTCAGTACTTC,CASSLGGLAGGLAKNIQYF
NA,TRBJ1-6,TRBV11-2,TRBD1,TGTGCCAGCAGCTTAGATTCGAACTCCCACAGGGGTTCACCCCTCCACTTT,CASSLDSNSHRGSPLHF
NA,TRBJ2-1,TRBV7-9,NA,TGTGCCAGCAGCCCCGGGGGTGGGGGGGCACTTGAGCAGTTCTTC,CASSPGGGGALEQFF
NA,TRBJ1-2,TRBV21-1,NA,TGTGCCAGCAGCAAAGTTGAGGAGGGGTTGGTTCATGACTATGGCTACACCTTC,CASSKVEEGLVHDYGYTF
once,TRBJ2-1,TRBV11-2,NA,TGTGCCAGCAGCTTAGAGAGGGTTTACAATGAGCAGTTCTTC,CASSLERVYNEQFF
few,TRBJ2-7,TRBV5-4,TRBD1,TGTGCCAGCGGGACAGGGACGGGCGAGCAGTACTTC,CASGTGTGEQYF
NA,TRBJ2-5,TRBV4-2,TRBD1,TGTGCCAGCAGCCAAATAAGGGGGCCAGAAGAGACCCAGTACTTC,CASSQIRGPEETQYF
NA,TRBJ2-1,TRBV3-1/TRBV3-2,TRBD1,TGTGCCAGCAGCCAGGGTGTACAGGGGGCCGGGCTCTTC,CASSQGVQGAGLF
NA,TRBJ2-1,TRBV18,TRBD2,TGTGCCAGCTCGCCAACTCGGGGGCGGGGGGTCGACAATGAGCAGTTCTTC,CASSPTRGRGVDNEQFF
NA,TRBJ2-5,TRBV24-1,NA,TGTGCCACCAGTCCCCTGAAAGGGAGGTTCACCCAAGAGACCCAGTACTTC,CATSPLKGRFTQETQYF
once,TRBJ2-5,TRBV3-1/TRBV3-2,NA,TGTGCCAGCAGCCAAGCCAGGTTCCAAGAGACCCAGTACTTC,CASSQARFQETQYF
NA,TRBJ1-1,TRBV10-3,TRBD1,TGTGCCATCAACACAGGGGGCGGGGGGATGAGCACTGAAGCTTTCTTT,CAINTGGGGMSTEAFF
NA,TRBJ1-1,TRBV19,NA,TGTGCCAGTAGTATAGGGTCAGCCCTCGGGGGCACTGAAGCTTTCTTT,CASSIGSALGGTEAFF
NA,TRBJ1-5,TRBV4-3,NA,TGCGCCAGCAGCCCCTCGGCCCTAGCAGGTCAGCCCCAGCATTTT,CASSPSALAGQPQHF
NA,TRBJ1-4,TRBV20-1,NA,TGCAGTGCTCGGCAGGGCGAAAAACTGTTTTTT,CSARQGEKLFF
NA,TRBJ2-5,TRBV5-1,TRBD2,TGCGCCAGCAGTCAAACTAGCGGGGGTCAAGAGACCCAGTACTTC,CASSQTSGGQETQYF